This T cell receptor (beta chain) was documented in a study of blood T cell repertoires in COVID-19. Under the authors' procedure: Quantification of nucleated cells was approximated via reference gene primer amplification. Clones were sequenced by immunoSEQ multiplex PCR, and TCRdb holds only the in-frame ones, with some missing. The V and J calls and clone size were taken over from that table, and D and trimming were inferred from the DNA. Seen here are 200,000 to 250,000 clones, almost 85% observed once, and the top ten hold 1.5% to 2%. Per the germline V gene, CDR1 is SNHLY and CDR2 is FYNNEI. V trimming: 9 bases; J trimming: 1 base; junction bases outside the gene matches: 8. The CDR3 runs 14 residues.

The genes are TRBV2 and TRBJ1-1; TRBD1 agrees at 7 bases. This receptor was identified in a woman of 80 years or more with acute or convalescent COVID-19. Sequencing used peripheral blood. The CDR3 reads CAREMRTGNTEAFF. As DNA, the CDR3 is TGTGCCAGGGAAATGAGGACAGGGAACACTGAAGCTTTCTTT.